Shown below are 3 T cell receptor beta chains from a single sample sequenced in a study of blood T cell repertoires in COVID-19. Generated by immunoSEQ multiplex PCR, the TCRdb table keeps only in-frame clones and is missing some. The sample includes 250,000 to 350,000 clones, 89% of them seen just once. The sequenced sample was peripheral blood. These receptors were obtained from an older woman with acute or convalescent COVID-19.

The V gene is TRBV6-2 or TRBV6-3, the J gene TRBJ2-7; TRBD1 agrees at 8 bases. This CDR3 has 16 amino acids. Germline V gene data show CDR1 as MNHEY and CDR2 as SVGEGT. V was pared by 5 bases and J by 4 bases, with 13 bases of the junction left unmatched. The CDR3 protein is CASSQRATGGVYEQYF. The CDR3, as DNA: TGTGCCAGCAGTCAACGAGCAACAGGGGGTGTATACGAGCAGTACTTC.

The chain has TRBV7-2 and TRBJ2-3; tentative D call: TRBD2 (5 bases). The CDR3 contains 13 residues. V was clipped by 1 base and J by 8 bases, with 10 bases between them. Germline values: CDR1 SGHTA, CDR2 FQGNSA. Here the CDR3 DNA reads TGTGCCAGCAGCTTAGATACGGGGATTACGCAGTATTTT. As protein: CASSLDTGITQYF.

The genes are TRBV2 and TRBJ2-7, with 10 bases that match TRBD1. Looked up from germline, CDR1 is SNHLY and CDR2 is FYNNEI. This CDR3 spans 15 amino acids. V trimming: 8 bases; J trimming: 5 bases; junction bases outside the gene matches: 12. The CDR3 DNA reads TGTGCCAGCCCAAGCGGGACAGGGGAAACCCACGAGCAGTACTTC. Its protein product is CASPSGTGETHEQYF.